These 32 T cell receptor beta chains were all obtained from the same sample, sequenced in a study of human T cells and chemical hapten exposure. Time point noted: patch test 2, 6 weeks after DPC sensitization. Treatment indicated: therapeutic diphenylcyclopropenone sensitization with weekly scalp DPC. MiXCR, applied by TCRdb to the RACE reads, yields one record per CDR3 protein. This sample has about 82,000 distinct CDR3 sequences, with more than 6.5% found just once. This material consisted of whole blood, taken in connection with sensitization to the hapten diphenylcyclopropenone (DPC). These receptors were collected from a woman aged 25-40 years with alopecia areata. Some clones in this sample may be carry-over from other donors' samples.

This clonotype was seen a few times. V usage is TRBV6-5 and J usage is TRBJ2-2; a possible D gene is TRBD2 (5 bases). The CDR3 totals 14 residues. Trimming took off 2 bases at V and 3 bases at J, with 7 bases between the two ends. The germline gives CDR1 MNHEY, CDR2 SVGAGI. CDR3 region: CASSYGRDTGELFF. Written as DNA, the CDR3 is TGTGCCAGCAGTTACGGGCGGGACACCGGGGAGCTGTTTTTT.

This sequence joins TRBV5-1 and TRBJ2-1; D might be TRBD1 (6 bases). Germline CDR1 reads SGHRS; CDR2 reads YFSETQ. This CDR3 region has 18 residues. Trimming pared 0 bases from V and 2 bases from J, leaving 18 bases between. CDR3 DNA: TGCGCCAGCAGCTTGGGGCCGCAGGGGCACTTAACCTACAATGAGCAGTTCTTC. Translated, it gives CASSLGPQGHLTYNEQFF.

This clonotype was recorded many times. The chain combines TRBV27 with TRBJ2-7; the D gene is possibly TRBD1 (7 bases). Germline V lookup: CDR1 MNHEY, CDR2 SMNVEV (reference sequence). The CDR3 covers 14 residues. Trimming stripped 1 base from V and 6 bases from J, with 13 bases between. The CDR3 DNA sequence: TGTGCCAGCAGTTTATATTGGCAGGGGGGCGAGCAGTACTTC. Translated: CASSLYWQGGEQYF.

This clonotype has a count of ten or more. The chain recombines TRBV20-1 with TRBJ2-3; 8 positions match TRBD1. Per the germline V gene, CDR1 is DFQATT and CDR2 is SNEGSKA (reference sequence). V dropped 5 bases and J dropped 1; count of bases not matched to a gene: 5. The CDR3 length is 14 residues. The DNA for the CDR3 is TGCAGTGCTCAGTTGACAGGGGGCACAGATACGCAGTATTTT. This codes for CSAQLTGGTDTQYF.

This chain connects TRBV20-1 to TRBJ1-1; D is possibly TRBD1 (6 bases). This CDR3 region has 16 residues. Trimming removed 2 bases from V and 0 bases from J, with 16 bases in between. Germline assignment: CDR1 DFQATT and CDR2 SNEGSKA (reference sequence). The CDR3 is CSARSWQGRLNTEAFF. CDR3 bases: TGCAGTGCTAGAAGTTGGCAGGGGCGCTTGAACACTGAAGCTTTCTTT.

In its sample, this clonotype was seen many times. The CDR3 nucleotides read TGCAGTGCGAGACAGGGGTATAGCAATCAGCCCCAGCATTTT. It specifies CSARQGYSNQPQHF. The J gene is TRBJ1-5, the V gene TRBV20-1; 8 bases align to TRBD1. The J segment lost 0 bases and the V segment lost 6 bases, leaving 4 bases of the junction unmatched. The CDR3 is 14 residues long. Germline assignment: CDR1 DFQATT and CDR2 SNEGSKA (reference sequence).

This clonotype appeared many times. The V gene is TRBV20-1, the J gene TRBJ2-1; no clear D. Germline CDR1 DFQATT, CDR2 SNEGSKA (reference sequence). Trimming took off 5 bases at V and 7 bases at J, with 6 bases between the two ends. The CDR3 has 10 amino acids. CDR3 sequence: CSALSNEQFF. The CDR3 DNA reads TGCAGTGCTTTATCAAATGAGCAGTTCTTC.

This clonotype was counted ten times or more. The chain links TRBV20-1 to TRBJ2-3, with D perhaps TRBD2 (7 bases). Germline V lookup: CDR1 DFQATT, CDR2 SNEGSKA (reference sequence). This CDR3 contains 16 residues. V shed 3 bases and J shed 1 base, with 17 bases lying between them. CDR3 sequence (DNA): TGCAGTGCTAGCGGAGGGGGGGCATCTGGCACAGATACGCAGTATTTT. It encodes CSASGGGASGTDTQYF.

This clonotype was recorded many times. The chain is built from TRBV5-1 and TRBJ1-1; D is undetermined. Germline-derived CDR1 and CDR2 are SGHRS and YFSETQ. V dropped 0 bases and J dropped 1 base, with 4 bases sitting between them. CDR3 length equals 13 residues. Here the CDR3 reads CASSLETNTEAFF. For the CDR3, the DNA is TGCGCCAGCAGCTTGGAGACGAACACTGAAGCTTTCTTT.

CDR3 residues: CASSSGTERRNEKLFF. CDR3 coding DNA: TGCGCCAGCAGCTCAGGGACCGAACGTCGCAATGAAAAACTGTTTTTT. The genes are TRBV5-1 and TRBJ1-4, with D tentatively TRBD1 (5 bases). CDR1 and CDR2 (germline): SGHRS, YFSETQ. The CDR3 has 16 amino acids. Trimming pared 3 bases from V and 5 bases from J, leaving 17 bases between.

This clonotype has ten or more counts. The chain couples TRBV15 to TRBJ1-4; D may be TRBD1 (6 bases). V was cut by 5 bases and J by 0 bases, with 13 bases left in between. The germline CDR1 and CDR2 sequences are LNHNV and YYDKDF (reference sequence). This CDR3 contains 16 residues. CDR3 loop: CATSDAGAATNEKLFF. CDR3 sequence (DNA): TGTGCCACCAGCGATGCAGGGGCCGCAACTAATGAAAAACTGTTTTTT.

The sample holds many counts of this clonotype. V is TRBV6-1 and J is TRBJ2-2; TRBD1 matches at 7 bases. J gave up 5 bases and V 4 bases, and 7 bases lay outside the gene matches. Germline values: CDR1 MNHNS, CDR2 SASEGT. The CDR3 is 15 amino acids. The CDR3 DNA reads TGTGCCAGCAGTGGGACAGGTTCGGTGACCGGGGAGCTGTTTTTT. It is translated as CASSGTGSVTGELFF.

This clonotype was recorded at least ten times. V usage is TRBV5-1 and J usage is TRBJ2-1, with 10 bases aligning to TRBD2. The J segment lost 2 bases and the V segment lost 0 bases, leaving 5 bases of the junction unmatched. CDR1 and CDR2 (germline): SGHRS, YFSETQ. The CDR3 has 17 residues. CDR3 region: CASSLVPSGGAYNEQFF. CDR3 DNA: TGCGCCAGCAGCTTGGTACCGAGCGGGGGGGCCTACAATGAGCAGTTCTTC.

The chain uses TRBV9 and TRBJ1-4, with a tentative D call TRBD1 (5 bases). The V and J ends lost 6 bases and 0 bases respectively, with 9 bases between them. In germline, CDR1 is SGDLS, CDR2 YYNGEE. CDR3 length: 14 amino acids. The CDR3 protein is CASNPGSTNEKLFF. CDR3 coding DNA: TGTGCCAGCAACCCAGGGTCAACTAATGAAAAACTGTTTTTT.

This clonotype has at least ten counts. J is TRBJ2-7 and V is TRBV7-8; D is undetermined. This CDR3 contains 13 residues. Trimming pared 2 bases from V and 4 bases from J, leaving 9 bases between. The germline gives CDR1 SGHVS, CDR2 FQNEAQ. The CDR3 here is CASSLLVGYEQYF. In DNA, the CDR3 is TGTGCCAGCAGCTTACTAGTGGGGTACGAGCAGTACTTC.

This clonotype was picked up a small number of times. The chain has TRBV20-1 and TRBJ2-3, with D maybe TRBD2 (7 bases). This CDR3 is 16 amino acids long. Looked up from germline, CDR1 is DFQATT and CDR2 is SNEGSKA (reference sequence). The V and J ends lost 0 bases and 3 bases respectively, with 16 bases between them. Written as DNA, the CDR3 is TGCAGTGCTAGAGACAGACGGGGGGCCGGGACAGATACGCAGTATTTT. Translation: CSARDRRGAGTDTQYF.

This clonotype was seen more than once but under ten times. V and J are TRBV5-1 and TRBJ2-7; unclear D gene. Germline assignment: CDR1 SGHRS and CDR2 YFSETQ. V lost 4 bases and J 0 bases, leaving 11 bases between the germline ends. This CDR3 is 14 amino acids long. For the CDR3, the DNA is TGCGCCAGCAGCGCAGGATTCAGCTCCTACGAGCAGTACTTC. Its translation: CASSAGFSSYEQYF.

This clonotype was counted ten times or more. V and J are TRBV27 and TRBJ2-3; D is ambiguous. CDR1 is MNHEY and CDR2 is SMNVEV in the germline V gene (reference sequence). Trimming stripped 7 bases from V and 7 bases from J, with 21 bases between. The CDR3 has 15 amino acids. DNA for the CDR3: TGTGCCAGCAAAATGGGCGGAATAGGTACCTATACGCAGTATTTT. Translated: CASKMGGIGTYTQYF.

The chain carries TRBV10-2 and TRBJ1-1; D is uncertain. This CDR3 is 14 amino acids long. The germline CDR1 and CDR2 sequences are WSHSY and SAAADI. Trimming removed 0 bases at V and 3 bases at J, with 8 bases between. CDR3 in amino acids: CASSESVRYTEAFF. CDR3 nucleotide sequence: TGCGCCAGCAGTGAGTCGGTCCGGTACACTGAAGCTTTCTTT.

This clonotype was recorded many times. This chain links TRBV5-1 with TRBJ2-3; D not resolved. The CDR3 has 14 residues. V lost 0 bases, J lost 2 bases, and 7 bases lay in between. The germline V gene encodes CDR1 SGHRS and CDR2 YFSETQ. The CDR3: CASSLERATDTQYF. CDR3 coding DNA: TGCGCCAGCAGCTTGGAGCGAGCCACAGATACGCAGTATTTT.

This clonotype was seen ten or more times. The chain is built from TRBV2 and TRBJ1-3; D gene ambiguous. The CDR3 is 15 residues long. The germline V gene encodes CDR1 SNHLY and CDR2 FYNNEI. Trimming shortened V by 8 bases and J by 7 bases, and 21 bases separated the two germline ends. The DNA of the CDR3 is TGTGCCAGCGCAGAAGGCCTCCATCCCCCGAACACCATATATTTT. Its translation is CASAEGLHPPNTIYF.

This rearrangement joins TRBV3-1 to TRBJ1-1, with TRBD1 matching over 7 bases. V was pared by 2 bases and J by 3 bases, with 3 bases of the junction left unmatched. The CDR3 has 14 residues. The germline CDR1 and CDR2 sequences are LGHDT and YNNKEL (reference sequence). This CDR3 reads CASSQQGVYTEAFF. DNA for the CDR3: TGTGCCAGCAGCCAACAGGGGGTATACACTGAAGCTTTCTTT.

This clonotype was found many times. This rearrangement joins TRBV5-1 to TRBJ1-2; D unresolved. Germline V gives CDR1 SGHRS, CDR2 YFSETQ. This CDR3 is built from 13 residues. V was trimmed by 0 bases and J by 8 bases, leaving 11 bases between them. CDR3: CASSLVAGYGYTF. The CDR3 bases are TGCGCCAGCAGCTTGGTCGCAGGCTACGGCTACACCTTC.

This clonotype was detected many times. V is TRBV28 and J is TRBJ1-2; 7 positions agree with TRBD1. The CDR3 runs to 14 residues. CDR1 MDHEN and CDR2 SYDVKM come from the germline V gene. Unmatched junction bases numbered 5, after V lost 2 bases and J lost 5 bases. The chain's CDR3 is CASSLAAGGYGYTF. Here the CDR3 DNA reads TGTGCCAGCAGTTTAGCGGCAGGGGGATATGGCTACACCTTC.

The CDR3 is CASSSLAGGLVTDTQYF. Here the CDR3 DNA reads TGTGCCAGCAGCTCTCTAGCGGGGGGGTTGGTCACAGATACGCAGTATTTT. The chain links TRBV5-6 to TRBJ2-3; 12 bases map to TRBD2. CDR1 is SGHDT and CDR2 is YYEEEE in the germline V gene. The CDR3 spans 17 residues. J was trimmed by 2 bases and V by 3 bases; bases with no gene match: 7.

The gene calls are TRBV20-1 and TRBJ1-1; the D is unclear. This CDR3 has 13 amino acids. The V gene's germline CDR1 is DFQATT and CDR2 SNEGSKA (reference sequence). Deletions cut 5 bases from V and 4 bases from J, with 14 bases between. Here the CDR3 reads CSAGAPASTEAFF. The CDR3 DNA is TGCAGTGCTGGAGCACCAGCAAGCACTGAAGCTTTCTTT.

Comments on this clonotype: A much larger clone differs by one base, so this may be a read error. V and J are TRBV7-9 and TRBJ1-1; D remains unclear. Germline loops: CDR1 SEHNR, CDR2 FQNEAQ (reference sequence). CDR3 length: 13 amino acids. In nucleotides, the CDR3 is TGTGCTAGCAGGTGGCAGCCGACCACTGAAGCTTTCTTT. Translation: CASRWQPTTEAFF.

Ten or more counts support this clonotype. The chain recombines TRBV6-5 with TRBJ1-1; TRBD1 is a possible D gene (6 bases). This CDR3 region has 15 residues. CDR1 MNHEY and CDR2 SVGAGI come from the germline V gene. V was trimmed by 4 bases and J by 2 bases, leaving 14 bases between them. CDR3 region: CASSSQGQGNTEAFF. DNA for the CDR3: TGTGCCAGCAGTTCCCAGGGACAAGGAAACACTGAAGCTTTCTTT.

This chain connects TRBV6-6 to TRBJ1-1; a possible D gene is TRBD1 (5 bases). The ends were cut back, 5 bases at V and 8 bases at J, with 18 bases in the middle. Germline V CDR1 and CDR2: MNHNY, SVGAGI (reference sequence). The CDR3 length is 14 residues. The CDR3 spells CASSRGTARDEAFF. The CDR3 DNA reads TGTGCCAGCAGTCGGGGGACGGCGAGAGACGAAGCTTTCTTT.

This rearrangement joins TRBV7-2 to TRBJ1-1, with D possibly matching TRBD1 (5 bases). The V gene lost 1 base and the J gene lost 5 bases, with 11 bases spanning the gap. Germline V CDR1 and CDR2: SGHTA, FQGNSA. This CDR3 is 14 amino acids long. CDR3 coding DNA: TGTGCCAGCAGCTTAGGGGGGACGGGGACTGAAGCTTTCTTT. Residues: CASSLGGTGTEAFF. The complete variable domain, with remaining parts taken from reference TRBV7-2 and TRBJ1-1, reads GAGVSQSPSNKVTEKGKDVELRCDPISGHTALYWYRQSLGQGLEFLIYFQGNSAPDKSGLPSDRFSAERTGGSVSTLTIQRTQQEDSAVYLCASSLGGTGTEAFFGQGTRLTVV.

This clonotype appeared many times. The rearrangement joins TRBV10-3 to TRBJ1-6; D call uncertain. Looked up from germline, CDR1 is ENHRY and CDR2 is SYGVKD. The ends were cut back, 10 bases at V and 0 bases at J, with 22 bases in the middle. The CDR3 covers 18 residues. The DNA of the CDR3 is TGTGCCAACAAGGACGGAACTGCGAAGAGCTCCTATAATTCACCCCTCCACTTT. Amino acid sequence: CANKDGTAKSSYNSPLHF.

The chain uses TRBV18 and TRBJ2-4, with 8 bases fitting TRBD1. CDR3 size: 14 residues. CDR1 is KGHSH and CDR2 is LQKENI in the germline V gene. With V trimmed by 3 bases and J by 6 bases, 4 bases remained unmatched. The CDR3, as DNA: TGTGCCAGCTCACCGGACAGGGTTATAAACATTCAGTACTTC. Translating it yields CASSPDRVINIQYF.